Below are 31 T cell receptor beta chains sequenced from a single sample in a study of vaccination effects on CD4 cells after COVID-19. Sequencing was preceded by expansion of antigen-specific CD4+ T cells with viral peptide pools in the ViraFEST assay. Culturing for approximately 10 days preceded CD4+ T cell isolation. Negative nucleocapsid antibody tests before and after vaccination confirmed no previous SARS-CoV-2 infection. Sequencing used immunoSEQ multiplex PCR; TCRdb keeps in-frame clones, though not all of them. The sample has 70,000 or so clones, about four fifths seen once; the top ten hold about 3.2%. These receptors have no identified antigens. The sequencing used CD4+ T cells from PBMCs cultured with HCoV-NL63 spike peptides, collected before COVID-19 vaccination. These receptors all stem from a human donor who received a COVID-19 vaccine.

The CDR3 protein is CASSLWGAVEQFF. The CDR3 nucleotides are TGTGCCAGCAGCTTGTGGGGGGCAGTTGAGCAGTTCTTC. The chain links TRBV5-4 to TRBJ2-1, with D possibly called TRBD1 or TRBD2 (6 bases each). The ends were cut back, 1 base at V and 9 bases at J, with 11 bases in the middle. CDR3 size: 13 residues. The germline V gene has CDR1 SGHNT and CDR2 YYREEE (reference sequence).

This clone was counted once. The chain has TRBV28 and TRBJ2-7; 9 bases map to TRBD1. V shed 3 bases and J 4 bases; nucleotides not matched to a gene: 7. The CDR3 consists of 15 residues. Germline CDR1 and CDR2: MDHEN and SYDVKM. DNA of the CDR3: TGTGCCAGCAGTTTCCCGGGACAGGGAGGATACGAGCAGTACGTC. It is translated as CASSFPGQGGYEQYV.

The chain uses TRBV9 and TRBJ1-2; weak D call: TRBD1 (6 bases). CDR1 is SGDLS and CDR2 is YYNGEE in the germline V gene. This CDR3 region has 16 residues. V was shortened by 0 bases and J by 6 bases, with 18 bases between the two germline ends. In DNA, the CDR3 is TGTGCCAGCAGCGTAGGTCGTCCTACAGGGATTAATGGCTACACCTTC. Protein sequence: CASSVGRPTGINGYTF.

CDR3: CASNRGVANQPQHF. In DNA form, the CDR3 reads TGTGCCAGTAATCGCGGCGTGGCCAATCAGCCCCAGCATTTT. V is TRBV19 and J is TRBJ1-5; no firm D call. Germline V gene lookup returns CDR1 LNHDA and CDR2 SQIVND (reference sequence). CDR3 size: 14 residues. Trimming shortened V by 7 bases and J by 3 bases, and 13 bases separated the two germline ends.

The chain couples TRBV7-3 to TRBJ2-2; 7 bases are shared with TRBD1. Germline lookup yields CDR1 SGHTA and CDR2 FQGTGA. The CDR3 extends over 16 amino acids. V lost 5 bases, J lost 0 bases, and 6 bases stayed unmatched. CDR3 DNA sequence: TGTGCCAGCAGCCCGCGAAGGGGGCCGAACACCGGGGAGCTGTTTTTT. It is translated as CASSPRRGPNTGELFF.

This clone was seen only a few times. The chain uses TRBV6-5 and TRBJ2-3; 9 nucleotides match TRBD1. The J segment lost 2 bases and the V segment lost 6 bases, leaving 6 bases of the junction unmatched. This CDR3 is built from 15 residues. The V gene's germline CDR1 is MNHEY and CDR2 SVGAGI. The CDR3 DNA reads as TGTGCCAGCAGCGCGGACAGGGGAACCACAGATACGCAGTATTTT. It codes for CASSADRGTTDTQYF.

The CDR3 sequence is CASRRTGTPYGYTF. In DNA, the CDR3 is TGTGCCAGCAGACGGACAGGCACCCCCTATGGCTACACCTTC. The V gene is TRBV2, the J gene TRBJ1-2, with 7 bases identical to TRBD1. This CDR3 region has 14 residues. CDR1 is SNHLY and CDR2 is FYNNEI in the germline V gene. After removal of 6 bases from V and 4 bases from J, the junction contained 8 bases not matched to a gene. The full variable domain, its missing parts supplied by reference TRBV2 and TRBJ1-2, is EPEVTQTPSHQVTQMGQEVILRCVPISNHLYFYWYRQILGQKVEFLVSFYNNEISEKSEIFDDQFSVERPDGSNFTLKIRSTKLEDSAMYFCASRRTGTPYGYTFGSGTRLTVV.

The V gene is TRBV5-1, the J gene TRBJ2-5; TRBD2 might be the D (6 bases). There are 15 residues in the CDR3. Trimming took 4 bases from V and 0 from J, leaving 13 bases between them. Germline V gene data show CDR1 as SGHRS and CDR2 as YFSETQ. The CDR3 nucleotides read TGCGCCAGCAGCCCCAGGCGGGGAAACCAAGAGACCCAGTACTTC. Translation: CASSPRRGNQETQYF. Full variable domain (rest looked up from reference TRBV5-1 and TRBJ2-5): KAGVTQTPRYLIKTRGQQVTLSCSPISGHRSVSWYQQTPGQGLQFLFEYFSETQRNKGNFPGRFSGRQFSNSRSEMNVSTLELGDSALYLCASSPRRGNQETQYFGPGTRLLVL.

The V gene is TRBV27, the J gene TRBJ1-5, with D possibly matching TRBD1 (6 bases). V gave up 6 bases and J gave up 1 base, with 10 bases separating them. This CDR3 is 14 amino acids long. CDR1 and CDR2 from the germline V gene are MNHEY and SMNVEV (reference sequence). This CDR3 reads CASRPGGSNQPQHF. In nucleotides, the CDR3 is TGTGCCAGCAGACCCGGGGGCAGCAATCAGCCCCAGCATTTT.

This clone appeared a few times. The CDR3, as DNA: TGTGCCAGCAGCACCTCGGGTCAATATGGCTACACCTTC. It codes for CASSTSGQYGYTF. The chain uses TRBV11-2 and TRBJ1-2, with D hard to call. The germline V gene encodes CDR1 SGHAT and CDR2 FQNNGV. Trimming took 5 bases from V and 5 from J, leaving 12 bases between them. CDR3 length: 13 amino acids.

The V and J genes are TRBV6-4 and TRBJ2-3; TRBD1 matches 10 bases. CDR1 MRHNA and CDR2 SNTAGT come from the germline V gene. V shed 8 bases, J shed 5 bases, and the junction held 7 bases outside the gene matches. There are 14 residues in the CDR3. For the CDR3, the DNA is TGTGCCAGCTCCCTCGGACAGGGGGGAGATACGCAGTATTTT. It specifies CASSLGQGGDTQYF.

The gene calls are TRBV12-3 or TRBV12-4 and TRBJ1-5; D gene unclear. V was cut by 5 bases and J by 0 bases, with 5 bases left in between. This CDR3 contains 13 residues. The CDR3 loop is CASSRNSNQPQHF. The CDR3 region has the DNA TGTGCCAGCAGTCGAAATAGCAATCAGCCCCAGCATTTT.

V and J are TRBV19 and TRBJ1-5; tentatively, D is TRBD1 (6 bases). The CDR3 is 15 amino acids. Germline V gene data show CDR1 as LNHDA and CDR2 as SQIVND (reference sequence). Trimming stripped 7 bases from V and 1 base from J, with 14 bases between. The CDR3 is CASTPTGTSNQPQHF. The CDR3 region has the DNA TGTGCCAGTACCCCTACAGGGACGAGCAATCAGCCCCAGCATTTT.

This chain connects TRBV6-5 to TRBJ1-5, with no clear D. The CDR3 covers 13 residues. Germline CDR1 and CDR2: MNHEY and SVGAGI. Trimming stripped 9 bases from V and 0 bases from J, with 9 bases between. The DNA for the CDR3 is TGTGCCAGTAGTCGTTATAGCAATCAGCCCCAGCATTTT. This encodes CASSRYSNQPQHF.

The genes are TRBV7-2 and TRBJ1-5, with TRBD1 matching over 7 bases. The V and J ends lost 2 bases and 6 bases, in that order; junction bases with no gene match: 4. Germline V lookup: CDR1 SGHTA, CDR2 FQGNSA. This CDR3 is 14 amino acids long. CDR3 bases: TGTGCCAGCAGCTTAAGACAGGGAGGTCAGCCCCAGCATTTT. This sequence encodes CASSLRQGGQPQHF.

The rearrangement uses TRBV28 and TRBJ1-2; unclear D gene. This CDR3 has 16 residues. Germline assignment: CDR1 MDHEN and CDR2 SYDVKM. Trimming removed 1 base from V and 2 bases from J, with 14 bases in between. The CDR3 here is CASSLLKQGPNYGYTF. CDR3 sequence (DNA): TGTGCCAGCAGTTTATTGAAACAAGGTCCAAACTATGGCTACACCTTC.

J is TRBJ2-7 and V is TRBV7-6; D is unclear. V shed 1 base and J shed 3 bases, with 13 bases lying between them. Germline lookup yields CDR1 SGHVS and CDR2 FNYEAQ. CDR3 length equals 15 residues. The chain's CDR3 is CASSLGSLTHYEQYV. The CDR3 DNA follows: TGTGCCAGCAGCTTAGGCAGCTTAACTCACTACGAGCAGTACGTC.

This clone was picked up one time. This chain links TRBV18 with TRBJ2-2, with 9 bases fitting TRBD1. J gave up 6 bases and V 5 bases, and 10 bases lay outside the gene matches. The CDR3 covers 16 residues. Germline V lookup: CDR1 KGHSH, CDR2 LQKENI. The CDR3 here is CASSGLWTGASGELFF. CDR3 sequence (DNA): TGTGCCAGCTCAGGGCTTTGGACAGGGGCCTCCGGGGAGCTGTTTTTT.

The chain is built from TRBV6-1 and TRBJ1-2; 9 nucleotides line up with TRBD1. The CDR3 loop spans 15 amino acids. From germline, CDR1 is MNHNS and CDR2 SASEGT. V gave up 3 bases and J gave up 4 bases; unmatched junction bases: 6. CDR3 protein: CASSETTGGIYGYTF. CDR3 DNA sequence: TGTGCCAGCAGTGAGACGACAGGGGGGATCTATGGCTACACCTTC.

The chain links TRBV30 to TRBJ2-6; TRBD1 might be the D (6 bases). CDR3 length: 15 amino acids. Germline CDR1 reads GTSNPN; CDR2 reads SVGIG (reference sequence). V was shortened by 0 bases and J by 2 bases, with 8 bases between the two germline ends. The CDR3 reads CAWSVAGAGANVLTF. In DNA form, the CDR3 reads TGTGCCTGGAGTGTAGCAGGGGCTGGGGCCAACGTCCTGACTTTC.

The chain combines TRBV5-1 with TRBJ1-3; D unresolved. This CDR3 is 19 amino acids long. Germline CDR1 is SGHRS and CDR2 is YFSETQ. V shed 2 bases and J shed 0 bases, with 21 bases lying between them. CDR3 residues: CASSFTPTGAANSGNTIYF. CDR3 sequence (DNA): TGCGCCAGCAGCTTCACCCCCACTGGTGCAGCAAACTCTGGAAACACCATATATTTT. Full variable domain (outside the CDR3, taken from reference TRBV5-1 and TRBJ1-3): KAGVTQTPRYLIKTRGQQVTLSCSPISGHRSVSWYQQTPGQGLQFLFEYFSETQRNKGNFPGRFSGRQFSNSRSEMNVSTLELGDSALYLCASSFTPTGAANSGNTIYFGEGSWLTVV.

This chain joins TRBV11-1 and TRBJ2-5, with TRBD1 identical over 8 bases. The J segment lost 4 bases and the V segment lost 5 bases, leaving 9 bases of the junction unmatched. Germline CDR1 is SGHAT and CDR2 is FQDESV (reference sequence). This CDR3 is 15 amino acids long. The CDR3 reads CASSSRQGSRETQYF. The CDR3 DNA follows: TGTGCCAGCAGCAGCCGACAGGGGTCCCGAGAGACCCAGTACTTC.

The chain links TRBV15 to TRBJ1-5; D is ambiguous. Trimming cost V 0 bases and J 0 bases, with 15 bases left between them. The length of the CDR3 is 18 residues. Looked up from germline, CDR1 is LNHNV and CDR2 is YYDKDF (reference sequence). CDR3 nucleotides: TGTGCCACCAGCAGAGATGATCCGACAACGTATAGCAATCAGCCCCAGCATTTT. It specifies CATSRDDPTTYSNQPQHF.

This clone was counted a single time. The V call is TRBV27, the J call TRBJ1-2, with a tentative D call TRBD1 (5 bases). Germline V gives CDR1 MNHEY, CDR2 SMNVEV (reference sequence). The V end was cut by 2 bases, the J end by 4 bases, with 14 bases between. The CDR3 is 15 amino acids. The CDR3 DNA reads as TGTGCCAGCAGTTTACGGGGGGATGGCGGCTATGGCTACACCTTC. This sequence encodes CASSLRGDGGYGYTF.

The chain uses TRBV7-3 and TRBJ1-1; tentative D call: TRBD1 (6 bases). Trimming removed 5 bases at V and 8 bases at J, with 18 bases between. The length of the CDR3 is 14 residues. Germline CDR1 SGHTA, CDR2 FQGTGA. Written as DNA, the CDR3 is TGTGCCAGCAGCGCCACAGGGACCTCTGTAGAAGCTTTCTTT. This sequence encodes CASSATGTSVEAFF.

The rearrangement joins TRBV4-2 to TRBJ2-2; D not resolved. Germline assignment: CDR1 LGHNA and CDR2 YNFKEQ. Trimming shortened V by 8 bases and J by 3 bases, and 13 bases separated the two germline ends. The CDR3 runs to 14 residues. The CDR3 sequence: CASRVTTDTGELFF. The CDR3, as DNA: TGTGCCAGCCGAGTTACCACAGACACCGGGGAGCTGTTTTTT.

The chain employs TRBV5-4 and TRBJ2-1, with TRBD1 identical over 7 bases. The germline gives CDR1 SGHNT, CDR2 YYREEE (reference sequence). The CDR3 contains 13 residues. The V and J ends lost 0 bases and 7 bases, in that order; junction bases with no gene match: 1. The CDR3 reads CASSLDRGNEQFF. The CDR3 region has the DNA TGTGCCAGCAGCTTGGACAGGGGTAATGAGCAGTTCTTC.

The gene calls are TRBV29-1 and TRBJ2-1, with unresolved D. CDR1 and CDR2 (germline): SQVTM, ANQGSEA. The V end lost 6 bases, the J end lost 9 bases, and 12 bases lay between the germline ends. The CDR3 length is 11 residues. CDR3 residues: CSVRLVTEQFF. Written as DNA, the CDR3 is TGCAGCGTCCGGCTAGTTACTGAGCAGTTCTTC.

The V gene is TRBV30, the J gene TRBJ1-1; 7 nucleotides line up with TRBD1. The V gene's germline CDR1 is GTSNPN and CDR2 SVGIG (reference sequence). The CDR3 has 14 residues. The J segment lost 3 bases and the V segment lost 6 bases, leaving 10 bases of the junction unmatched. CDR3 sequence (DNA): TGTGCCTGTATCAGGGGGAATCTTGACACTGAAGCTTTCTTT. Amino acid sequence: CACIRGNLDTEAFF.

This clone showed up just a few times. The J gene is TRBJ1-1, the V gene TRBV4-1; possibly TRBD1 for D (6 bases). The CDR3 consists of 15 residues. CDR1 is MGHRA, CDR2 YSYEKL, per germline. V lost 3 bases and J 4 bases, leaving 15 bases between the germline ends. The CDR3 loop is CASSQYGGAGTEAFF. In DNA, the CDR3 is TGCGCCAGCAGCCAGTACGGGGGCGCGGGCACTGAAGCTTTCTTT.

The sample holds a few counts of this clone. This sequence joins TRBV3-1 (or the pseudogene TRBV3-2) and TRBJ1-1; D not certain. The V end lost 7 bases, the J end lost 1 base, and 10 bases lay between the germline ends. Germline V gene sequence: CDR1 LGHDT, CDR2 YNNKEL (reference sequence). The CDR3 totals 13 residues. CDR3 residues: CASILSPNTEAFF. Written as DNA, the CDR3 is TGTGCCAGCATACTCTCCCCGAACACTGAAGCTTTCTTT.